This paragraph reports one T cell receptor beta chain. The antigen is undetermined. This entry is derived from a study of T cell responses to AZD1222 COVID-19 vaccine. Study results and caveats: Baseline seropositivity occurred in only a handful of AZD1222 recipients.

Assay: immunoSEQ multiplex PCR; the TCRdb copy retains only in-frame clones and omits some. The data contain more than 50,000 clones, roughly 89% of them singletons. CDR3 size: 16 residues. V dropped 4 bases and J dropped 4; count of bases not matched to a gene: 3. Germline CDR1 reads MNHNS; CDR2 reads SASEGT. Source: peripheral blood, taken 28 days after the second AZD1222 dose. The source of this sequence is an adult who received the AZD1222 COVID-19 vaccine. This chain joins TRBV6-1 and TRBJ2-3; 15 positions match TRBD2. As DNA, the CDR3 is TGTGCCAGCAGTGTCCGGACTAGCGGGAGGGCAGATACGCAGTATTTT. It specifies CASSVRTSGRADTQYF.